These 20 T cell receptor beta chains share one sample of origin, sequenced in a study of blood T cell repertoires in COVID-19. The protocol was immunoSEQ multiplex PCR, while the TCRdb copy is restricted to in-frame clones and leaves out a portion. Seen here are over 150,000 clones, 90% observed once, and the top ten hold 0.53%. The material sequenced was peripheral blood. The source is a man between 50 and 59 years old with acute or convalescent COVID-19.

J is TRBJ2-1 and V is TRBV3-1 (or the pseudogene TRBV3-2); 8 bases align to TRBD1. J gave up 8 bases and V 4 bases, and 10 bases lay outside the gene matches. Per germline, CDR1 LGHDT and CDR2 YNNKEL (reference sequence). The CDR3 is 15 residues long. The chain's CDR3 is CASSPHEDRDDEQFF. The DNA of the CDR3 is TGTGCCAGCAGCCCCCACGAGGACAGGGATGATGAGCAGTTCTTC.

The chain has TRBV7-2 and TRBJ1-1, with no clear D. Germline loops: CDR1 SGHTA, CDR2 FQGNSA. The CDR3 loop spans 13 amino acids. The V end was cut by 4 bases, the J end by 1 base, with 7 bases between. The CDR3 coding sequence is TGTGCCAGCAGCTCTGGTAGGAACACTGAAGCTTTCTTT. Translated: CASSSGRNTEAFF.

This chain links TRBV19 with TRBJ2-7; 9 bases fit TRBD2. Germline assignment: CDR1 LNHDA and CDR2 SQIVND (reference sequence). This CDR3 spans 17 amino acids. V lost 3 bases to trimming and J lost 3 bases; unmatched junction nucleotides: 12. The CDR3 reads CASSISSGTTGGYEQYF. CDR3 bases: TGTGCCAGTAGTATTTCTAGCGGGACGACGGGGGGCTACGAGCAGTACTTC. Full variable domain (outside the CDR3, taken from reference TRBV19 and TRBJ2-7): DGGITQSPKYLFRKEGQNVTLSCEQNLNHDAMYWYRQDPGQGLRLIYYSQIVNDFQKGDIAEGYSVSREKKESFPLTVTSAQKNPTAFYLCASSISSGTTGGYEQYFGPGTRLTVT.

The chain uses TRBV24-1 and TRBJ2-1; 13 bases map to TRBD2. This CDR3 contains 15 residues. Germline trimming cut 4 bases from V and 6 bases from J; bases unmatched to any gene: 2. Germline V gene data show CDR1 as KGHDR and CDR2 as SFDVKD. CDR3 in DNA: TGTGCCACCAGTGACAGGACTAGCGGGAGCAATGAGCAGTTCTTC. It codes for CATSDRTSGSNEQFF.

Only one count was recorded for this clone. This sequence joins TRBV3-1 (or the pseudogene TRBV3-2) and TRBJ1-3; tentatively, D is TRBD1 (6 bases). In germline, CDR1 is LGHDT, CDR2 YNNKEL (reference sequence). V was trimmed by 0 bases and J by 2 bases, leaving 8 bases between them. The CDR3 has 15 amino acids. In DNA form, the CDR3 reads TGTGCCAGCAGCCAAGATTCAGGGGCTGGAAACACCATATATTTT. It translates to CASSQDSGAGNTIYF.

The CDR3 loop reads CASSDRTGRTYNEQFF. In DNA form, the CDR3 reads TGCGCCAGCAGTGACCGGACAGGGAGGACCTACAATGAGCAGTTCTTC. This chain joins TRBV10-2 and TRBJ2-1; 8 bases are shared with TRBD1. V shed 3 bases and J 2 bases; nucleotides not matched to a gene: 6. The CDR3 length is 16 residues. Germline assignment: CDR1 WSHSY and CDR2 SAAADI.

The rearrangement joins TRBV9 to TRBJ1-5; TRBD1 aligns across 9 bases. CDR1 is SGDLS, CDR2 YYNGEE, per germline. The length of the CDR3 is 14 residues. The junction had 3 bases not matched to a gene; V was cut back by 4 bases and J by 4 bases. CDR3 region: CASSRGQGNQPQHF. The CDR3 DNA follows: TGTGCCAGCAGCCGGGGACAGGGTAATCAGCCCCAGCATTTT.

The chain links TRBV11-2 to TRBJ1-2, with 10 bases lining up with TRBD1. Per the germline V gene, CDR1 is SGHAT and CDR2 is FQNNGV. This CDR3 spans 15 amino acids. V lost 5 bases and J lost 7; bases outside the gene matches: 10. The CDR3, as DNA: TGTGCCAGCAGCCACGGGGACAGGGGCCTGGGTGGCTACACCTTC. It translates to CASSHGDRGLGGYTF.

This rearrangement joins TRBV5-1 to TRBJ2-2, with D maybe TRBD2 (5 bases). Deletions cut 4 bases from V and 3 bases from J, with 10 bases between. The V gene's germline CDR1 is SGHRS and CDR2 YFSETQ. The CDR3 totals 14 residues. The CDR3, as DNA: TGCGCCAGCAGCCCGGGATGGGACACCGGGGAGCTGTTTTTT. Residues: CASSPGWDTGELFF.

This rearrangement joins TRBV15 to TRBJ1-2; 8 bases map to TRBD1. V trimming: 0 bases; J trimming: 13 bases; junction bases outside the gene matches: 10. CDR1 is LNHNV and CDR2 is YYDKDF in the germline V gene (reference sequence). The CDR3 extends over 14 amino acids. The CDR3 coding sequence is TGTGCCACCAGCAGAGAATCAGGGGGCTATGCGTGCACCTTC. Translated, it gives CATSRESGGYACTF.

The genes are TRBV30 and TRBJ1-2, with 7 bases matching TRBD1. V shed 4 bases and J 8 bases; nucleotides not matched to a gene: 13. Germline V gives CDR1 GTSNPN, CDR2 SVGIG (reference sequence). This CDR3 is built from 14 residues. The CDR3 protein is CAWTFNRGMGGYTF. In nucleotides, the CDR3 is TGTGCCTGGACCTTCAACAGGGGAATGGGCGGCTACACCTTC.

The count of this clone is one. The chain recombines TRBV19 with TRBJ2-7; 9 bases agree with TRBD2. The CDR3 sequence is 15 residues long. V trimming: 1 base; J trimming: 4 bases; junction bases outside the gene matches: 5. Germline loops: CDR1 LNHDA, CDR2 SQIVND (reference sequence). The CDR3 sequence: CASSIAAGGGYEQYF. The DNA of the CDR3 is TGTGCCAGTAGTATAGCCGCGGGAGGGGGATACGAGCAGTACTTC.

CDR3 bases: TGTGCCAGCAGTTTATACCCGTCGGGTACTGAAGCTTTCTTT. Translating it yields CASSLYPSGTEAFF. V usage is TRBV27 and J usage is TRBJ1-1; D is undetermined. CDR3 size: 14 residues. The V end lost 1 base, the J end lost 5 bases, and 11 bases lay between the germline ends. CDR1 and CDR2 from the germline V gene are MNHEY and SMNVEV (reference sequence).

This clone has just a few counts. DNA for the CDR3: TGTGCCATCAGCCCGGGTCCAGAAGACTCACCCCTCCACTTT. Translation gives CAISPGPEDSPLHF. V gene TRBV10-3 combines with J gene TRBJ1-6; unclear D gene. This CDR3 spans 14 amino acids. Germline V gene lookup returns CDR1 ENHRY and CDR2 SYGVKD. Deletions cut 6 bases from V and 10 bases from J, with 16 bases between.

V and J are TRBV4-1 and TRBJ2-3; 10 bases fit TRBD2. V trimming: 4 bases; J trimming: 0 bases; junction bases outside the gene matches: 13. There are 19 residues in the CDR3. Germline-derived CDR1 and CDR2 are MGHRA and YSYEKL. As DNA, the CDR3 is TGCGCCAGCAGCCGCTACGGACATGTGACTAGCGGGAGCACAGATACGCAGTATTTT. Its protein is CASSRYGHVTSGSTDTQYF.

A few counts support this clone. This chain joins TRBV12-3 or TRBV12-4 and TRBJ2-7; D is possibly TRBD2 (5 bases). The CDR3 covers 12 residues. Between the trimmed V and J ends, which lost 5 bases and 6 bases, there was a span of 11 bases. The CDR3 reads CASSGDYGEQYF. The CDR3 nucleotides read TGTGCCAGCAGTGGAGACTATGGCGAGCAGTACTTC.

CDR3 region: CASRFSGRNTDTQYF. CDR3 coding DNA: TGTGCCAGCAGGTTCTCCGGGAGGAACACAGATACGCAGTATTTT. The chain employs TRBV28 and TRBJ2-3, with TRBD2 matching over 7 bases. This CDR3 spans 15 amino acids. CDR1 MDHEN and CDR2 SYDVKM come from the germline V gene. Losses at the gene ends were 6 bases for V and 2 bases for J; bases not matched to a gene: 8.

The rearrangement joins TRBV30 to TRBJ2-7, with 11 positions matching TRBD2. J was trimmed by 2 bases and V by 3 bases; bases with no gene match: 3. Germline V CDR1 and CDR2: GTSNPN, SVGIG (reference sequence). There are 14 residues in the CDR3. The CDR3 DNA follows: TGTGCCTGGAGAGCTAGCGGGAGGACCTACGAGCAGTACTTC. This sequence encodes CAWRASGRTYEQYF.

In nucleotides, the CDR3 is TGTGCCATCAGTGAATTAGCGGGAGGTGAAAGGAATGAGCAGTTCTTC. It translates to CAISELAGGERNEQFF. The V call is TRBV10-3, the J call TRBJ2-1, with 10 positions matching TRBD2. Trimming cost V 3 bases and J 7 bases; bases outside gene matches: 9. Germline-derived CDR1 and CDR2 are ENHRY and SYGVKD. CDR3 size: 16 residues.

J is TRBJ2-7 and V is TRBV11-3; D gene uncertain. The germline V gene encodes CDR1 SGHNT and CDR2 YENEEA. The CDR3 covers 13 residues. V was pared by 6 bases and J by 0 bases, with 9 bases between. The CDR3 DNA reads as TGTGCCAGCAGTTTCCGGAGCTCCTACGAGCAGTACGTC. Protein sequence: CASSFRSSYEQYV.